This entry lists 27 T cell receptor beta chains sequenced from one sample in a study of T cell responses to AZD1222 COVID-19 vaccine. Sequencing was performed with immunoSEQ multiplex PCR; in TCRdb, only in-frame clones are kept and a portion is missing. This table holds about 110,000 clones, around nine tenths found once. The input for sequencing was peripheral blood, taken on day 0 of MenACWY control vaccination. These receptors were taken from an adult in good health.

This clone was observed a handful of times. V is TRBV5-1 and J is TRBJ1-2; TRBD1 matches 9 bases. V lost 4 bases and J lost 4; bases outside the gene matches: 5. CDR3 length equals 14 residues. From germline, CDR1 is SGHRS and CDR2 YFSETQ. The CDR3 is CASSPGQGIYGYTF. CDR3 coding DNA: TGCGCCAGCAGCCCGGGACAGGGAATCTATGGCTACACCTTC.

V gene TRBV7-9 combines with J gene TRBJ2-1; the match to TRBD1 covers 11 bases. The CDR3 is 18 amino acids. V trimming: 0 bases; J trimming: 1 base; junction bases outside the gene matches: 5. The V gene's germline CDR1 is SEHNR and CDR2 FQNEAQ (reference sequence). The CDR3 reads CASSLAPGTGGSYNEQFF. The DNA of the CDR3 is TGTGCCAGCAGCTTAGCGCCCGGGACAGGGGGTTCCTACAATGAGCAGTTCTTC. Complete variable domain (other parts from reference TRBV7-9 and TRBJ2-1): DTGVSQNPRHKITKRGQNVTFRCDPISEHNRLYWYRQTLGQGPEFLTYFQNEAQLEKSRLLSDRFSAERPKGSFSTLEIQRTEQGDSAMYLCASSLAPGTGGSYNEQFFGPGTRLTVL.

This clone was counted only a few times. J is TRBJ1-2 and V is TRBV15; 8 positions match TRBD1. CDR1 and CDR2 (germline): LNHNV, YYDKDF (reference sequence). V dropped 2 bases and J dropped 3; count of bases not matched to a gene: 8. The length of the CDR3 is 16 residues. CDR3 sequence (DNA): TGTGCCACCAGCAGATTCCTGGACAGGGCTCACTATGGCTACACCTTC. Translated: CATSRFLDRAHYGYTF.

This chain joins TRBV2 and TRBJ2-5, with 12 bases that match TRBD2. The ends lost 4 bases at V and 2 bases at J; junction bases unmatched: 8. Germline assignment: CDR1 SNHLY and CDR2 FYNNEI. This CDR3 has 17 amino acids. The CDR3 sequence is CASSATSGGPTQETQYF. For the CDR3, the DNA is TGTGCCAGCAGTGCGACTAGCGGGGGCCCTACACAAGAGACCCAGTACTTC.

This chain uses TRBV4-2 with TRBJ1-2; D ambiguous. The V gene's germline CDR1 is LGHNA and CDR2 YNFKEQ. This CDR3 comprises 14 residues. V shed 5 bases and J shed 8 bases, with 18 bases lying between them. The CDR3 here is CASSANRGNGGYTF. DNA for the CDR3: TGTGCCAGCAGCGCTAATAGAGGGAACGGGGGCTACACCTTC.

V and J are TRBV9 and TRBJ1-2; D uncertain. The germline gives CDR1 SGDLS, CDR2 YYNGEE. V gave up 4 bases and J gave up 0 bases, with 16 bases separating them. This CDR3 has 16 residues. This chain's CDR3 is CASSPPLAYTNYGYTF. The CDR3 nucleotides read TGTGCCAGCAGCCCCCCATTGGCCTATACTAACTATGGCTACACCTTC. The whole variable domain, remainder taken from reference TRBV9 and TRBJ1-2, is DSGVTQTPKHLITATGQRVTLRCSPRSGDLSVYWYQQSLDQGLQFLIQYYNGEERAKGNILERFSAQQFPDLHSELNLSSLELGDSALYFCASSPPLAYTNYGYTFGSGTRLTVV.

The CDR3 is CASSPGIASTTYEQYF. In DNA, the CDR3 is TGTGCCAGCAGCCCGGGGATAGCCAGTACTACTTACGAGCAGTACTTC. J is TRBJ2-7 and V is TRBV5-4, with D possibly TRBD2 on 5 matching bases. The germline CDR1 and CDR2 sequences are SGHNT and YYREEE (reference sequence). The CDR3 loop spans 16 amino acids. With 4 bases removed from V and 4 bases from J, the gap between germline ends came to 21 bases.

The CDR3 reads CSVEDTPGYEQYF. The CDR3 bases are TGCAGCGTTGAGGACACACCAGGCTACGAGCAGTACTTC. V gene TRBV29-1 combines with J gene TRBJ2-7, with a tentative D call TRBD1 (5 bases). The CDR3 consists of 13 residues. V was cut by 3 bases and J by 3 bases, with 12 bases left in between. From germline, CDR1 is SQVTM and CDR2 ANQGSEA.

As DNA, the CDR3 is TGTGCCAGCAGCTTGGGGGACGCAAGGACAGCTACAACAGAAAAACTGTTTTTT. Amino acid sequence: CASSLGDARTATTEKLFF. This sequence joins TRBV5-4 and TRBJ1-4, with a possible D match to TRBD1 (6 bases). This CDR3 has 18 residues. Trimming left V 0 bases short and J 8 bases short, with 23 bases between. From germline, CDR1 is SGHNT and CDR2 YYREEE (reference sequence).

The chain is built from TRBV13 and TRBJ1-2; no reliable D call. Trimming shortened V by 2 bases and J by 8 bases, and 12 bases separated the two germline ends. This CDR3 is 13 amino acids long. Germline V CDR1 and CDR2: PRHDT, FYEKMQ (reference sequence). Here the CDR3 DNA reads TGTGCCAGCAGCTTAAGGAGTGTTGGGGGCTACACCTTC. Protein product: CASSLRSVGGYTF.

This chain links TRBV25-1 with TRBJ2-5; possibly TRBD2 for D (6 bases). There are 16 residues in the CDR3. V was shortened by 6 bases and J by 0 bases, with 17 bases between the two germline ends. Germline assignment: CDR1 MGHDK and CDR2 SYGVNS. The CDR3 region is CASSAIGTQYQETQYF. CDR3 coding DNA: TGTGCCAGCAGCGCAATTGGGACTCAGTACCAAGAGACCCAGTACTTC.

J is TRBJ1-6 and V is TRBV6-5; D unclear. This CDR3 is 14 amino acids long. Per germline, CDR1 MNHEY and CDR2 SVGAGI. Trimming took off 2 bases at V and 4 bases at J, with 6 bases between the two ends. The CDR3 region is CASSYGQYNSPLHF. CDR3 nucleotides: TGTGCCAGCAGTTACGGGCAGTATAATTCACCCCTCCACTTT.

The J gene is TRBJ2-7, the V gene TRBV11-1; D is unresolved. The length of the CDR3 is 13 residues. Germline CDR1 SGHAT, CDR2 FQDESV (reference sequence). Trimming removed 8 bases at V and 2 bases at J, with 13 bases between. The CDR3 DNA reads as TGTGCCAGCTCGAAGGGTTGGACCTACGAGCAGTACTTC. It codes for CASSKGWTYEQYF.

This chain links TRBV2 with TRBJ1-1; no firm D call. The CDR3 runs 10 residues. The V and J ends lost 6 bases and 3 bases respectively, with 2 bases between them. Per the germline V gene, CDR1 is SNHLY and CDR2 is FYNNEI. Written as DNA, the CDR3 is TGTGCCAGCAGGCACACTGAAGCTTTCTTT. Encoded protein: CASRHTEAFF. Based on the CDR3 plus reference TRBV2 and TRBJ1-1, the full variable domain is EPEVTQTPSHQVTQMGQEVILRCVPISNHLYFYWYRQILGQKVEFLVSFYNNEISEKSEIFDDQFSVERPDGSNFTLKIRSTKLEDSAMYFCASRHTEAFFGQGTRLTVV.

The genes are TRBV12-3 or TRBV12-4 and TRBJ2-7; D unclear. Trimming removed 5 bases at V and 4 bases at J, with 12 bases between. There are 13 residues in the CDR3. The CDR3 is CASSPLWGYEQYF. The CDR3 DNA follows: TGTGCCAGCAGTCCGCTATGGGGATACGAGCAGTACTTC.

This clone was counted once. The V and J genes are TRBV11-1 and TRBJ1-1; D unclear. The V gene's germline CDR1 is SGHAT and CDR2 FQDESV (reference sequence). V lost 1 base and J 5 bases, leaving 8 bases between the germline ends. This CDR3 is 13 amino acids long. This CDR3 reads CASSLGGWTEAFF. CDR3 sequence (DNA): TGTGCCAGCAGCTTAGGAGGGTGGACTGAAGCTTTCTTT.

The CDR3 spells CAWGPRQDPSGNTIYF. The DNA of the CDR3 is TGTGCCTGGGGGCCGAGACAGGACCCTTCTGGAAACACCATATATTTT. The rearrangement uses TRBV30 and TRBJ1-3, with a weak D call TRBD1 (6 bases). The germline gives CDR1 GTSNPN, CDR2 SVGIG (reference sequence). This CDR3 comprises 16 residues. V lost 5 bases and J lost 1, with 18 bases in between.

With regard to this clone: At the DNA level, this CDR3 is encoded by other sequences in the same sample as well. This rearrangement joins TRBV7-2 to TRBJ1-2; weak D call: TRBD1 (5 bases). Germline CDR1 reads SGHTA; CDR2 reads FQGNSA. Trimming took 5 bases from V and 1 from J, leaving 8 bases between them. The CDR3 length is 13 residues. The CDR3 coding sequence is TGTGCCAGCAGCCCTGACAGTAACTATGGCTACACCTTC. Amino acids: CASSPDSNYGYTF. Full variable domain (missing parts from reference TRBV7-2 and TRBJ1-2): GAGVSQSPSNKVTEKGKDVELRCDPISGHTALYWYRQSLGQGLEFLIYFQGNSAPDKSGLPSDRFSAERTGGSVSTLTIQRTQQEDSAVYLCASSPDSNYGYTFGSGTRLTVV.

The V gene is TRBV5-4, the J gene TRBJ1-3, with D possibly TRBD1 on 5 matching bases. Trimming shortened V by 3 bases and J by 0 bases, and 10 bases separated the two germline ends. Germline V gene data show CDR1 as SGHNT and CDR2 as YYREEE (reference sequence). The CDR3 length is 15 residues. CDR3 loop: CASSWGRSSGNTIYF. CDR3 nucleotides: TGTGCCAGCAGCTGGGGGAGGAGCTCTGGAAACACCATATATTTT.

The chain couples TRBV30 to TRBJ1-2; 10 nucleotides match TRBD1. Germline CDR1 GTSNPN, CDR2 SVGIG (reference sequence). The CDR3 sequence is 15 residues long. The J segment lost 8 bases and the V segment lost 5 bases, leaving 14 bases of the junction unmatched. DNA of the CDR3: TGTGCCTGGGGCCGGGACAGGGGTCTTCGAGGAGGCTACACCTTC. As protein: CAWGRDRGLRGGYTF. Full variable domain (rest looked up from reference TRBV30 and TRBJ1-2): SQTIHQWPATLVQPVGSPLSLECTVEGTSNPNLYWYRQAAGRGLQLLFYSVGIGQISSEVPQNLSASRPQDRQFILSSKKLLLSDSGFYLCAWGRDRGLRGGYTFGSGTRLTVV.

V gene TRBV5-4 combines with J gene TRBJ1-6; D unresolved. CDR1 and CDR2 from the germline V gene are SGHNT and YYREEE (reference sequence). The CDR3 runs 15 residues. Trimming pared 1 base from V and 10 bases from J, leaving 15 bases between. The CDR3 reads CASSLNLRGGSPLHF. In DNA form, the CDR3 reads TGTGCCAGCAGCTTGAATCTTAGAGGCGGCTCACCCCTCCACTTT. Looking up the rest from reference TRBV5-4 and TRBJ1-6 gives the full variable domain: ETGVTQSPTHLIKTRGQQVTLRCSSQSGHNTVSWYQQALGQGPQFIFQYYREEENGRGNFPPRFSGLQFPNYSSELNVNALELDDSALYLCASSLNLRGGSPLHFGNGTRLTVT.

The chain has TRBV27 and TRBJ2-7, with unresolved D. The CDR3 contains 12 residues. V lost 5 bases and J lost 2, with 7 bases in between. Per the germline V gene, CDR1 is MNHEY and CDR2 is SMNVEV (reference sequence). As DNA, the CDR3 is TGTGCCAGCAGTCCCTCACCCTACGAGCAGTACTTC. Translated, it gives CASSPSPYEQYF.

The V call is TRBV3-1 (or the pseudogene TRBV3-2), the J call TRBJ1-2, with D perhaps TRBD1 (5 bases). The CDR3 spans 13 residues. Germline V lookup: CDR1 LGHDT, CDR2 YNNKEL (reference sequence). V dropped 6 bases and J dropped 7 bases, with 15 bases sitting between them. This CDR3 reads CASSRSGEGGYTF. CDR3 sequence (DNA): TGTGCCAGCAGTAGGTCGGGGGAAGGTGGCTACACCTTC.

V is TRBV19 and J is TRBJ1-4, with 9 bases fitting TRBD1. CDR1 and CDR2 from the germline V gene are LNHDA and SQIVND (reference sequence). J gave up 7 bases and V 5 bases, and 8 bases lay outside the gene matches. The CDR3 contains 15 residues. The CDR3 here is CASSRPGQGFEKLFF. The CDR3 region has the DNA TGTGCCAGTAGTCGGCCGGGACAGGGATTTGAAAAACTGTTTTTT.

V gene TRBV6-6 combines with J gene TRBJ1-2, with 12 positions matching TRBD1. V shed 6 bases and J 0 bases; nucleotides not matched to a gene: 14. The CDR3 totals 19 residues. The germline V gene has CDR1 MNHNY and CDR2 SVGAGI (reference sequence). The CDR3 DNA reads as TGTGCCAGCAGCCGAACGGCCGGGACAGGGGGCACCGCTAACTATGGCTACACCTTC. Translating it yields CASSRTAGTGGTANYGYTF.

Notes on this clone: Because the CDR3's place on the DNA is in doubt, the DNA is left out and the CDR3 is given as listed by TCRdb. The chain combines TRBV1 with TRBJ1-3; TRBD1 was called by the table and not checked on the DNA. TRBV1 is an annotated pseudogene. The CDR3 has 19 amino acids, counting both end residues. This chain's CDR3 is CTSSPPSGVGQGAGNTIYF.

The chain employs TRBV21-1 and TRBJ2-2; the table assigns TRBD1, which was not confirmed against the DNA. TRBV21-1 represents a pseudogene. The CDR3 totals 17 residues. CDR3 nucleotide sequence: TGTGCCAGCAGCCTACCCGGGACAGGAGGAAGAACCGGGGAGCTGTTTTTT. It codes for CASSLPGTGGRTGELFF.